Following are 27 T cell receptor beta chains from one sample sequenced in a study of T cells in Graves' hyperthyroidism and ophthalmopathy. Authors of the study amplified TCR beta CDR3 regions from RNA transcripts. With the HTBI primer set, the TCR CDR3 went through a first round of RT-PCR. MiXCR was run by TCRdb on the multiplex PCR reads, yielding one entry per CDR3 protein. Of hundreds of thousands of distinct CDR3 sequences listed, around 22% are singletons. Sequencing was carried out using blood. These TCRs come from a young man with Graves' ophthalmopathy.

The chain employs TRBV30 and TRBJ1-5, with 9 bases aligning to TRBD1. The V segment lost 1 base and the J segment 7 bases; nucleotides outside the gene matches: 5. There are 14 residues in the CDR3. Germline V gene sequence: CDR1 GTSNPN, CDR2 SVGIG (reference sequence). The CDR3 DNA reads as TGTGCCTGGAGTGCCGGGACAGGGAACCAGCCCCAGCATTTT. Residues: CAWSAGTGNQPQHF.

This clonotype appeared many times. The chain employs TRBV30 and TRBJ2-3; a possible D gene is TRBD2 (6 bases). V was cut by 5 bases and J by 1 base, with 19 bases left in between. The CDR3 has 16 residues. CDR1 is GTSNPN, CDR2 SVGIG, per germline (reference sequence). The CDR3 DNA is TGTGCCTGGCTCCAAACTAGCAAGGAAGGCACAGATACGCAGTATTTT. Translated, it gives CAWLQTSKEGTDTQYF.

This clonotype appeared many times. This chain links TRBV20-1 with TRBJ2-1; D possibly corresponds to TRBD2 (6 bases). Trimming left V 3 bases short and J 7 bases short, with 13 bases between. This CDR3 has 13 residues. CDR1 and CDR2 from the germline V gene are DFQATT and SNEGSKA (reference sequence). The CDR3 protein is CSASGSLRNEQFF. The CDR3 DNA reads TGCAGTGCTAGCGGGAGCCTAAGGAATGAGCAGTTCTTC.

This clonotype has at least ten counts. The chain recombines TRBV3-1 with TRBJ1-1; TRBD1 might be the D (5 bases). Trimming pared 1 base from V and 4 bases from J, leaving 10 bases between. Germline V gene sequence: CDR1 LGHDT, CDR2 YNNKEL (reference sequence). CDR3 length: 14 residues. The CDR3 region is CASSQVGDGTEAFF. DNA of the CDR3: TGTGCCAGCAGCCAAGTAGGGGATGGCACTGAAGCTTTCTTT.

The J gene is TRBJ2-1, the V gene TRBV7-3, with 7 positions matching TRBD2. This CDR3 spans 17 amino acids. The J segment lost 0 bases and the V segment lost 6 bases, leaving 11 bases of the junction unmatched. Per the germline V gene, CDR1 is SGHTA and CDR2 is FQGTGA. The CDR3 here is CASSIFEGGPSYNEQFF. The CDR3 DNA reads as TGTGCCAGCAGTATTTTTGAGGGAGGGCCCTCCTACAATGAGCAGTTCTTC.

This clonotype was recorded many times. The gene calls are TRBV3-1 and TRBJ2-3; 8 nucleotides line up with TRBD1. Germline CDR1 LGHDT, CDR2 YNNKEL (reference sequence). With V trimmed by 6 bases and J by 5 bases, 4 bases remained unmatched. The CDR3 runs to 13 residues. CDR3 in DNA: TGTGCCAGCAGGGGACAGGAAAAAGATACGCAGTATTTT. Residues: CASRGQEKDTQYF.

The V and J genes are TRBV13 and TRBJ2-7; 12 bases match TRBD2. Germline V CDR1 and CDR2: PRHDT, FYEKMQ (reference sequence). The CDR3 has 18 amino acids. Trimming removed 2 bases from V and 2 bases from J; junction bases left unmatched: 10. The CDR3 is CASSLTSGRTKPTYEQYF. For the CDR3, the DNA is TGTGCCAGCAGCTTAACTAGCGGGAGGACTAAGCCTACCTACGAGCAGTACTTC.

This clonotype appeared many times. The chain employs TRBV2 and TRBJ2-1; D unclear. V gave up 1 base and J gave up 3 bases, with 10 bases separating them. The CDR3 runs to 15 residues. The germline V gene has CDR1 SNHLY and CDR2 FYNNEI. The CDR3 DNA reads as TGTGCCAGCAGTGAAGTCCATACTAACTACAATGAGCAGTTCTTC. Translated: CASSEVHTNYNEQFF.

As DNA, the CDR3 is TGTGCCAGCAGCTTGGGCGGGAGAGGCACAGATACGCAGTATTTT. Its protein is CASSLGGRGTDTQYF. The rearrangement links TRBV7-3 to TRBJ2-3; 7 nucleotides match TRBD2. This CDR3 region has 15 residues. J gave up 1 base and V 3 bases, and 4 bases lay outside the gene matches. Germline-derived CDR1 and CDR2 are SGHTA and FQGTGA.

Ten or more counts support this clonotype. The rearrangement joins TRBV20-1 to TRBJ2-7; D possibly corresponds to TRBD1 (7 bases). V was clipped by 3 bases and J by 0 bases, with 18 bases between them. This CDR3 comprises 16 residues. CDR1 DFQATT and CDR2 SNEGSKA come from the germline V gene (reference sequence). The CDR3 loop reads CSARGRQGGYSYEQYF. CDR3 DNA sequence: TGCAGTGCTAGGGGGAGACAGGGAGGATACTCCTACGAGCAGTACTTC.

This clonotype has a count of ten or more. The chain has TRBV11-2 and TRBJ1-2, with a weak D call TRBD1 (5 bases). The V end was cut by 6 bases, the J end by 8 bases, with 13 bases between. Looked up from germline, CDR1 is SGHAT and CDR2 is FQNNGV. The CDR3 consists of 12 residues. The CDR3 sequence is CASRTTVAGYTF. CDR3 DNA sequence: TGTGCCAGCAGGACGACAGTTGCGGGCTACACCTTC.

This clonotype was detected only a few times. The CDR3 protein is CASRGTVLTEAFF. The CDR3 DNA is TGTGCCAGCAGGGGGACGGTTCTGACTGAAGCTTTCTTT. The chain has TRBV6-1 and TRBJ1-1; perhaps TRBD1 as D (5 bases). CDR1 and CDR2 from the germline V gene are MNHNS and SASEGT. V lost 6 bases to trimming and J lost 5 bases, with 13 bases between them. The CDR3 is 13 amino acids.

This clonotype has more than one count but fewer than ten. The V and J genes are TRBV14 and TRBJ2-1; 12 bases match TRBD2. Germline V CDR1 and CDR2: SGHDN, FVKESK. The length of the CDR3 is 19 residues. V was pared by 1 base and J by 5 bases, with 12 bases of the junction left unmatched. CDR3 sequence (DNA): TGTGCCAGCAGCCAAGCCCCTAGAGGACTAGCGGGAATAAACAATGAGCAGTTCTTC. Amino acid sequence: CASSQAPRGLAGINNEQFF.

The genes are TRBV12-3 or TRBV12-4 and TRBJ2-2; 8 bases match TRBD1. The V and J ends lost 6 bases and 8 bases, in that order; junction bases with no gene match: 5. CDR3 length: 13 residues. The CDR3 is CASRPGGAGELFF. CDR3 sequence (DNA): TGTGCCAGCAGGCCAGGGGGCGCAGGGGAGCTGTTTTTT.

This clonotype came up a few times. V gene TRBV28 combines with J gene TRBJ1-4; D remains ambiguous. Trimming pared 5 bases from V and 7 bases from J, leaving 17 bases between. CDR1 is MDHEN and CDR2 is SYDVKM in the germline V gene. The CDR3 has 15 amino acids. This chain's CDR3 is CASSPALVEGEKLFF. The DNA of the CDR3 is TGTGCCAGCAGTCCCGCTCTGGTTGAAGGTGAAAAACTGTTTTTT.

This clonotype was observed a handful of times. V and J are TRBV6-5 and TRBJ1-1, with D perhaps TRBD1 (6 bases). Trimming pared 1 base from V and 1 base from J, leaving 16 bases between. The CDR3 totals 17 residues. Germline CDR1 is MNHEY and CDR2 is SVGAGI. The CDR3 coding sequence is TGTGCCAGCAGTTACTTTTCACCGGGACACCCGAACACTGAAGCTTTCTTT. Translating it yields CASSYFSPGHPNTEAFF.

The chain recombines TRBV25-1 with TRBJ2-7; 12 bases fit TRBD2. CDR1 and CDR2 from the germline V gene are MGHDK and SYGVNS. V trimming: 3 bases; J trimming: 3 bases; junction bases outside the gene matches: 3. The CDR3 spans 15 residues. The CDR3 here is CASSDTSGGIYEQYF. The CDR3 DNA is TGTGCCAGCAGTGACACTAGCGGGGGGATCTACGAGCAGTACTTC.

The CDR3 region is CASSYSLAGGRITRQYF. The CDR3 coding sequence is TGTGCCAGCAGTTACTCACTAGCGGGAGGCCGGATTACCAGGCAGTACTTC. The V call is TRBV6-2 or TRBV6-3, the J call TRBJ2-7; 12 nucleotides line up with TRBD2. V dropped 0 bases and J dropped 9; count of bases not matched to a gene: 12. The CDR3 covers 17 residues. Germline V gene lookup returns CDR1 MNHEY and CDR2 SVGEGT.

The V call is TRBV19, the J call TRBJ1-2; D is unresolved. V was cut by 6 bases and J by 0 bases, with 11 bases left in between. Germline V gene lookup returns CDR1 LNHDA and CDR2 SQIVND (reference sequence). The CDR3 consists of 14 residues. Here the CDR3 reads CASRFGGANYGYTF. DNA for the CDR3: TGTGCCAGTAGGTTCGGCGGAGCTAACTATGGCTACACCTTC.

This clonotype has more than one count but fewer than ten. The chain combines TRBV30 with TRBJ1-2, with 8 positions matching TRBD1. Unmatched junction bases numbered 10, after V lost 2 bases and J lost 8 bases. The CDR3 is made up of 14 amino acids. Germline V lookup: CDR1 GTSNPN, CDR2 SVGIG (reference sequence). The CDR3 region has the DNA TGTGCCTGGAGTTTCGACAGGGGAATTTTGGGCTACACCTTC. It translates to CAWSFDRGILGYTF.

This chain joins TRBV12-5 and TRBJ1-5; possibly TRBD1 for D (6 bases). Germline assignment: CDR1 LGHNT and CDR2 FRNRAP. The V and J ends lost 0 bases and 7 bases respectively, with 19 bases between them. There are 17 residues in the CDR3. The CDR3 is CASGLVPAGAPGQPQHF. The CDR3 bases are TGTGCTAGTGGTTTGGTACCGGCGGGGGCGCCGGGGCAGCCCCAGCATTTT.

V is TRBV2 and J is TRBJ2-5; 10 bases fit TRBD2. J gave up 2 bases and V 2 bases, and 8 bases lay outside the gene matches. The CDR3 extends over 17 amino acids. Germline V gene lookup returns CDR1 SNHLY and CDR2 FYNNEI. The CDR3 is CASSEIAGGIIQETQYF. CDR3 sequence (DNA): TGTGCCAGCAGTGAAATAGCGGGAGGAATTATACAAGAGACCCAGTACTTC.

Points on this clonotype: A junction end diverges from the germline sequence, so it may reflect a read error. The chain recombines TRBV28 with TRBJ2-1; possible D gene TRBD2, 6 bases. The CDR3 length is 15 residues. Per the germline V gene, CDR1 is MDHEN and CDR2 is SYDVKM. The CDR3 DNA reads TGTGCCAGCAGTGCCCCGGGGGTTACCTACAATGAGCAGCTCTTC. It yields the protein CASSAPGVTYNEQLF.

This chain links TRBV28 with TRBJ2-1, with TRBD2 identical over 15 bases. In germline, CDR1 is MDHEN, CDR2 SYDVKM. V shed 8 bases and J 0 bases; nucleotides not matched to a gene: 14. The CDR3 covers 20 residues. The CDR3 loop reads CASSPPTGTSGGSSYNEQFF. CDR3 nucleotides: TGTGCCAGCTCACCCCCGACCGGGACTAGCGGGGGGAGCTCCTACAATGAGCAGTTCTTC. Supplemented by reference TRBV28 and TRBJ2-1, the full variable domain reads DVKVTQSSRYLVKRTGEKVFLECVQDMDHENMFWYRQDPGLGLRLIYFSYDVKMKEKGDIPEGYSVSREKKERFSLILESASTNQTSMYLCASSPPTGTSGGSSYNEQFFGPGTRLTVL.

This clonotype was seen more than once but under ten times. The rearrangement uses TRBV9 and TRBJ2-5; D perhaps matches TRBD2 (5 bases). CDR3 length: 13 residues. Deletions cut 4 bases from V and 5 bases from J, with 12 bases between. Germline V lookup: CDR1 SGDLS, CDR2 YYNGEE. This CDR3 reads CASSRGVGETQYF. DNA for the CDR3: TGTGCCAGCAGCCGGGGAGTAGGGGAGACCCAGTACTTC.

This clonotype has a handful of counts. J is TRBJ2-1 and V is TRBV12-3 or TRBV12-4; D not certain. This CDR3 is built from 15 residues. Trimming cost V 3 bases and J 15 bases, with 24 bases left between them. CDR3 bases: TGTGCCAGCAGTTTCGGTCCAATTTCTGGTCAGTTGACGTTCTTC. The encoded protein is CASSFGPISGQLTFF.

The genes are TRBV4-1 and TRBJ2-2; 13 positions match TRBD2. Germline V gene lookup returns CDR1 MGHRA and CDR2 YSYEKL. The CDR3 has 17 residues. With V trimmed by 4 bases and J by 1 base, 3 bases remained unmatched. The CDR3 DNA sequence: TGCGCCAGCAGCCGAACTAGCGGGAGGGGGAACACCGGGGAGCTGTTTTTT. It is translated as CASSRTSGRGNTGELFF.